The present T cell receptor (beta chain) was sequenced within a study of CD8 T cells in Susac syndrome (dated by TCRdb to about 2019). A note on the overall study: Whether CD8+ T cell activation and differentiation in Susac syndrome was antigen driven was tested using repertoire sequencing. The study compared CD8+ T cell repertoire clonality among 12 healthy donors, 14 Susac syndrome patients and fewer than 19 multiple sclerosis patients.

RNA was extracted using the RNeasy kit, and roughly 0.5 to 1 microgram was reverse transcribed with random hexamers. The immunoSEQ multiplex PCR assay, covering 54 Vbeta and 13 Jbeta segments, was used to amplify TCR beta CDR3 regions. Bias from PCR amplification was corrected by using a synthetic template baseline for primer optimization and for computational correction. The study's processing was this. Reads were assigned to V, D and J genes according to IMGT and analyzed in immunoSEQ Analyzer, with only productive sequences retained. To calculate clonality, Shannon entropy was normalized by log2 of the number of productive unique sequences and then subtracted from one. For each patient and control, public and private clones were evaluated among the 100 most prevalent clones. Clones were defined as Susac-specific if absent from the healthy and MS cohorts, from around 1,000 published viral clones and from other ImmuneACCESS disease sequences. The public reads were run again by TCRdb, first through fastp at Q25 and then through MiXCR, and only productive beta chains were kept. Rows with a matching CDR3 protein are joined into one entry that keeps the most common DNA and genes. TCRdb, not the original authors, processed these V and J calls. The sample table records about 280,000 distinct CDR3 sequences; approximately 85% of these occur just once. 0.11% of the sample belongs to the ten largest clones.

This clonotype was observed a few times. Its antigen is currently not known. No much larger clonotype is one base removed from it; base qualities were not supplied. High-throughput TCR beta sequencing profiled peripheral blood CD8+ and CD4+ T cells from healthy donors, Susac syndrome patients and multiple sclerosis patients. The multiple sclerosis controls were treatment-naive patients who had stable or active relapsing-remitting disease and met the revised McDonald criteria. Bulk CD8+ and CD4+ T cells were purified by magnetic negative isolation, whereas CD8+ TEMRA cells were enriched by FACS. Blood was collected in EDTA tubes and processed within 24 hours, with PBMCs isolated through density gradient centrifugation. PBMCs intended for TCR sequencing were cryopreserved in liquid nitrogen and thawed later in a water bath at 37 degrees C. Purity of sorted or isolated CD4+, CD8+ and CD8+ TEMRA cells was at least 90%.

The junction carries 7 bases between V and J, which are trimmed by 6 bases and 5 bases respectively. The CDR3 runs 11 residues from the cysteine to the phenylalanine. Kept here is only the CDR3 DNA, which spans 33 bases and is read in frame from base 1. Per the germline V gene (reference sequence), MNHNY is the CDR1 and SVGAGI is the CDR2. What the research found in general, with its limitations: The TCR sequencing and HLA analysis was acknowledged to have included a relatively small number of individuals.

The TCR was taken from a human donor with multiple sclerosis. The rearranged chain carries TRBV6-6 and TRBJ1-1; the D gene remains uncertain. The source material was CD8+ T cells from PBMCs. This receptor carries the CDR3 CASRLGTEAFF. The nucleotides read TGTGCCAGCAGGTTAGGGACTGAAGCTTTCTTT.